A single T cell receptor beta chain is shown here with its context. The record originates from a study of technical replicates of blood from several donors. This table comes from immunoSEQ multiplex PCR, and its TCRdb copy is limited to in-frame clones, with some not included. The sample contains 50,000 to 65,000 clones, roughly 89% of which appear only once. V lost 3 bases and J lost 9; bases outside the gene matches: 7. CDR1 is SGHDT, CDR2 YYEEEE, per germline. There are 14 residues in the CDR3. The sequence was collected from a human donor in good health. Some clones in this sample may be carry-over from other donors' samples. The sample taken for sequencing was PBMCs. The chain joins TRBV5-6 to TRBJ2-1, with TRBD2 identical over 9 bases. CDR3 loop: CASSSYAGGGEQFF. The DNA of the CDR3 is TGTGCCAGCAGCTCGTACGCGGGGGGGGGTGAGCAGTTCTTC.